This TCR beta chain was obtained from a study of T-cell reconstitution after alpha-beta-depleted transplantation in children. This clonotype was picked up many times. TCRbeta library preparation incorporated unique molecular identifiers. Each CDR3 protein is one row after TCRdb ran MiXCR on the PCR reads. The profile shows some 220,000 distinct CDR3 sequences, about 9.5% of them singletons. Trimming cost V 2 bases and J 6 bases, with 9 bases left between them. The CDR3 spans 13 residues. Germline V gene data show CDR1 as LGHNA and CDR2 as YSLEER. The gene calls are TRBV4-3 and TRBJ2-3, with D unclear. This clonotype was obtained from a human donor who donated a stem cell graft to a child with acute lymphoblastic leukemia. The material was PBMCs from the stem cell graft donor, obtained from the stem cell graft. The CDR3 sequence: CASSQSPWDTQYF. CDR3 DNA sequence: TGCGCCAGCAGCCAATCCCCGTGGGATACGCAGTATTTT.